A selection of T cell receptor beta chains follows, all from one sample in a study of cytomegalovirus exposure and HLA in healthy donors. Sequenced by immunoSEQ multiplex PCR; TCRdb stores in-frame clones only, minus some. The sample lists more than 150,000 clones, roughly 73% occurring once. Specimen: PBMCs. These receptors originate from a woman aged 40 to 55 in good health and CMV-seropositive. Each CDR3 is given with its conserved first and last residue. D genes are given only for firm matches. A row's size may be missing; if present it is once, few, many or a size class.

TRBJ2-1,TRBV6-1,NA,TRBD1,CASSEAMVTGGEQFF,TGTGCCAGCAGTGAAGCGATGGTGACAGGGGGTGAGCAGTTCTTC
TRBJ2-7,TRBV11-2,few,NA,CASSLGTTTYEQYF,TGTGCCAGCAGCTTAGGGACAACCACCTACGAGCAGTACTTC
TRBJ2-7,TRBV12-2,few,NA,CASRLVKGRKDSPSSYEQYF,TGTGCAAGTCGCTTAGTAAAGGGGAGAAAGGACAGCCCAAGCTCCTACGAGCAGTACTTC
TRBJ2-3,TRBV5-1,NA,NA,CASSLKGQGPDTQYF,TGCGCCAGCAGCTTAAAAGGCCAGGGTCCAGATACGCAGTATTTT
TRBJ2-7,TRBV5-1,NA,TRBD1,CASSYGQAGSYEQYF,TGCGCCAGCAGCTACGGACAGGCCGGATCCTACGAGCAGTACTTC
TRBJ2-1,TRBV5-1,NA,TRBD2,CASSLVGTSGRSRSYNEQFF,TGCGCCAGCAGCTTGGTGGGGACTAGCGGGAGGTCCCGCTCCTACAATGAGCAGTTCTTC
TRBJ2-1,TRBV4-3,NA,NA,CASSPRRGNEQFF,TGCGCCAGCAGCCCCCGGCGGGGCAATGAGCAGTTCTTC
TRBJ2-5,TRBV15,few,TRBD1,CATSRDQGQGAGETQYF,TGTGCCACCAGCAGAGATCAGGGACAGGGGGCTGGGGAGACCCAGTACTTC
TRBJ2-5,TRBV9,once,TRBD2,CASSGTSEATQYF,TGTGCCAGCAGCGGGACTAGTGAGGCGACCCAGTACTTC
TRBJ2-1,TRBV27,NA,TRBD1,CASSLQGAYNEQFF,TGTGCCAGCAGTTTACAGGGGGCCTACAATGAGCAGTTCTTC